This T cell receptor (beta chain) was identified in a study of Graves' ophthalmopathy and Graves' hyperthyroidism. This CDR3 region has 12 residues. Trimming pared 10 bases from V and 4 bases from J, leaving 11 bases between. CDR1 LNHDA and CDR2 SQIVND come from the germline V gene (reference sequence). This clonotype was observed many times. Amplification from RNA transcripts yielded the TCR beta CDR3 regions. HTBI primers were employed in first-round RT-PCR, then a second-round multiplex PCR followed. A single record per CDR3 protein comes from TCRdb applying MiXCR to the multiplex PCR reads. The sample consists of 500,000 to 800,000 distinct CDR3 sequences, over 40% of them appearing once.

The V gene is TRBV19, the J gene TRBJ1-3, with D perhaps matching TRBD1 (5 bases). The sequencing sample was made of peripheral blood. This sequence was found in an adult man with Graves' ophthalmopathy. CDR3 protein: CATDAGGNTIYF. CDR3 sequence (DNA): TGTGCCACCGACGCAGGGGGAAACACCATATATTTT.